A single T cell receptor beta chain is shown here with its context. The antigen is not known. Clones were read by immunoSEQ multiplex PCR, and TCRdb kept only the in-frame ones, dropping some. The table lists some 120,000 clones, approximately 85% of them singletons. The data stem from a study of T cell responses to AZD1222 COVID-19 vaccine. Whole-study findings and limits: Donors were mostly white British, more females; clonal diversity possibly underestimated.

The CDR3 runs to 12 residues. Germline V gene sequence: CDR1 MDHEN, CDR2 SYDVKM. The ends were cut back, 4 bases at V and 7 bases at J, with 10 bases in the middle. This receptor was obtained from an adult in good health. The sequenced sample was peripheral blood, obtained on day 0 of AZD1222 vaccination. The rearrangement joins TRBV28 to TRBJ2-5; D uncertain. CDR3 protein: CASSSPAGTQYF. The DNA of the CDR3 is TGTGCCAGCAGTTCGCCTGCAGGGACCCAGTACTTC.